The clone carrying this T cell receptor (beta chain) showed up just once. Deletions cut 9 bases from V and 1 base from J, with 8 bases between. Germline V gene sequence: CDR1 KGHDR, CDR2 SFDVKD. The CDR3 is 12 amino acids. The data derive from a study of blood T cell repertoires in COVID-19. For the study at large: Sites in the United States, Italy and Spain provided acute and convalescent COVID-19 samples. T cells, B-cell-depleted T cells, or PBMCs provided the cDNA or gDNA that served as material.

In the original processing: Reference gene primers were amplified, and this amplification served to estimate nucleated cell counts. Clones were sequenced by immunoSEQ multiplex PCR, and TCRdb holds only the in-frame ones, with some missing. D and trimming were read from the DNA, whereas the V and J calls and clone size are those reported in that table. The table lists about 190,000 clones, more than 70% of them singletons. This TCR was recovered from a man younger than 35 with active or convalescent COVID-19. The chain employs TRBV24-1 and TRBJ1-1; possible D gene TRBD1, 5 bases. The specimen was peripheral blood. The chain's CDR3 is CATGGTNTEAFF. The CDR3 nucleotides read TGTGCCACCGGAGGGACGAACACTGAAGCTTTCTTT.